This T cell receptor beta chain was sequenced during a study of control samples from healthy donors and cancer patients. Only one count was recorded for this clone. The method was immunoSEQ multiplex PCR; TCRdb's version includes in-frame clones alone and lacks a portion of them. The repertoire includes 65,000 to 100,000 clones, roughly 86% of them detected once, and around a fifth sits in the top ten. The germline V gene has CDR1 LGHDT and CDR2 YNNKEL (reference sequence). The junction had 5 bases not matched to a gene; V was cut back by 5 bases and J by 3 bases. This CDR3 has 15 residues. The sequencing input was blood. The chain carries TRBV3-1 (or the pseudogene TRBV3-2) and TRBJ1-1; 11 nucleotides align to TRBD1. This TCR derives from a man aged 50 to 59 in good health. Written as DNA, the CDR3 is TGTGCCAGCAGCTCCCGGGACAGGGGGTACACTGAAGCTTTCTTT. Residues: CASSSRDRGYTEAFF.